Listed below are T cell receptor beta chains from one sample, sequenced in a study of graft-versus-host responses after intestinal transplantation. The method was immunoSEQ multiplex PCR; TCRdb's version includes in-frame clones alone and lacks a portion of them. The sample shows 11,000 to 15,000 clones, about two fifths of them seen only once. Sequences were derived from alloreactive CD8+ T cells from a mixed lymphocyte reaction culture, sampled before intestinal transplant. Every receptor here comes from a human patient who received an intestinal transplant. Both conserved end residues are part of each CDR3. The order of the fields is J gene, D gene, clone size, V gene, CDR3 DNA, CDR3 protein. D genes are given only for firm matches. Some rows mark clone size as missing; the rest say once, few, many or name a class of expanded clone.

TRBJ2-1 | . | . | TRBV6-5 | TGTGCCAGCAGTTACTACCCGGACAATGAGCAGTTCTTC | CASSYYPDNEQFF
TRBJ1-2 | . | . | TRBV6-5 | TGTGCCAGCAGTACTTTACCTAACTATGGCTACACCTTC | CASSTLPNYGYTF
TRBJ1-2 | TRBD1 | . | TRBV4-3 | TGCGCCAGCAGCCAAGGGACAGGCGATGGCTACACCTTC | CASSQGTGDGYTF
TRBJ2-7 | . | . | TRBV5-1 | TGCGCCAGCAGCAAAATACCGGGACACCTCTCCTACGAGCAGTACTTC | CASSKIPGHLSYEQYF
TRBJ2-3 | . | . | TRBV19 | TGTGCCAGTAGTTTTTCGGACATCGATACGCAGTATTTT | CASSFSDIDTQYF
TRBJ2-7 | . | . | TRBV30 | TGTGCCTGGAGTGTTCCGGGACTCCCCTTCTACGAGCAGTACTTC | CAWSVPGLPFYEQYF
TRBJ2-7 | . | . | TRBV27 | TGTGCCAGCAGTTTGGGGGCCACCTACGAGCAGTACTTC | CASSLGATYEQYF
TRBJ2-7 | . | once | TRBV7-9 | TGTGCCAGCAGCGGGGGGGGCAGCTTCTACGAGCAGTACTTC | CASSGGGSFYEQYF
TRBJ2-5 | TRBD2 | . | TRBV27 | TGTGCCAGCAGTCGAACTAGCGGGAGGCACCGGCAGGAGACCCAGTACTTC | CASSRTSGRHRQETQYF
TRBJ2-7 | TRBD2 | medium-sized | TRBV2 | TGTGCCAGCACGGCGGGAGGGCCTGTCGAGCAGTACTTC | CASTAGGPVEQYF
TRBJ2-7 | . | . | TRBV6-1 | TGTGTCAGCAGACCCCGACAGCCCTACGAGCAGTACTTC | CVSRPRQPYEQYF
TRBJ2-1 | TRBD2 | . | TRBV30 | TGTGCCTGGGGACTAGCGGGAGGGGGTATTCAGTTCTTC | CAWGLAGGGIQFF
TRBJ2-7 | TRBD2 | . | TRBV27 | TGTGCCAGCAGTTTATTAGGCGGGAGGGTCTACGAGCAGTACTTC | CASSLLGGRVYEQYF
TRBJ2-7 | . | few | TRBV11-2 | TGTGCCAGCAGCTTAGGGTCGGACAGTATGCTCTACGAGCAGTACTTC | CASSLGSDSMLYEQYF
TRBJ2-7 | . | . | TRBV4-2 | TGTGCCAGCAGCCAATTTGCGGGGCAGTACGAGCAGTACTTC | CASSQFAGQYEQYF
TRBJ1-1 | . | . | TRBV4-3 | TGCGCCAGCAGCCAAGGAACGGCAGGGCCTGAAGCTTTCTTT | CASSQGTAGPEAFF
TRBJ1-5 | . | . | TRBV11-3 | TGTGCCAGCAGCTTAGGAGGAGCGGGTCAGCCCCAGCATTTT | CASSLGGAGQPQHF
TRBJ2-1 | . | . | TRBV11-2 | TGTGCCAGCAGCTTAGCGCCGGTCAAGCAGTTCTTC | CASSLAPVKQFF
TRBJ2-7 | TRBD1 | few | TRBV30 | TGTGCCTGGAGCTGGACAGGGGGCTACGAGCAGTACTTC | CAWSWTGGYEQYF
TRBJ2-1 | . | . | TRBV5-4 | TGTGCCAGCAGCTTCTTGGTAAACTATGAGCAGTTCTTC | CASSFLVNYEQFF
TRBJ1-1 | . | . | TRBV4-1 | TGCGCCAGCAGCCAGACTCCAGGGCTCGAAGCTTTCTTT | CASSQTPGLEAFF
TRBJ2-1 | . | . | TRBV6-1 | TGTGCCAGCAGTGAACTAGCCGGTGAGCAGTTCTTC | CASSELAGEQFF
TRBJ1-4 | . | . | TRBV2 | TGTGCCAGCCTCATCGGCCGACGGGGTGAAAAACTGTTTTTT | CASLIGRRGEKLFF
TRBJ2-7 | TRBD1 | few | TRBV28 | TGTGCCAGCAGTTACAATCCCGGGACAGGGAACGAGCAGTACTTC | CASSYNPGTGNEQYF
TRBJ2-7 | . | few | TRBV2 | TGTGCCAGCAGGAACCGGCAGGGGCCCTACGAGCAGTACTTC | CASRNRQGPYEQYF
TRBJ2-2 | TRBD2 | . | TRBV30 | TGTGCCTGGAGTGTACAAGCGGGGACGAACACCGGGGAGCTGTTTTTT | CAWSVQAGTNTGELFF
TRBJ2-7 | . | medium-sized | TRBV4-1 | TGCGCCAGCAGCCTGAGCGCGAACCCGAGCTCCTACGAGCAGTACTTC | CASSLSANPSSYEQYF
TRBJ2-7 | TRBD2 | medium-sized | TRBV9 | TGTGCCAGCAGCGTAGGCGGGAGCTCCTACGAGCAGTACTTC | CASSVGGSSYEQYF
TRBJ2-7 | . | . | TRBV5-1 | TGCGCCAGCAGCGTTGCCAGTGGGAGCTCCTACGAGCAGTACTTC | CASSVASGSSYEQYF
TRBJ1-1 | . | medium-sized | TRBV6-5 | TGTGCCAGCAGTTACCAGGGGATTATCACTGAAGCTTTCTTT | CASSYQGIITEAFF
TRBJ1-2 | TRBD1 | . | TRBV4-3 | TGCGCCAGCAGCCAACATCCGGGACAGGGGTATGGCTACACCTTC | CASSQHPGQGYGYTF
TRBJ1-2 | . | few | TRBV14 | TGTGCCAGCAGCCAAGTCCGGTTTGAGAACTATGGCTACACCTTC | CASSQVRFENYGYTF
TRBJ2-2 | TRBD2 | . | TRBV4-1 | TGCGCCAGCAGCCTCGTCGGGGGGGACGCCGGGGAGCTGTTTTTT | CASSLVGGDAGELFF
TRBJ1-4 | . | . | TRBV5-6 | TGTGCCAGCAGCTTGGGTCAGGGAGGAGGAAAACTGTTTTTT | CASSLGQGGGKLFF
TRBJ2-2 | . | . | TRBV19 | TGTGCCAGTACCATAGGGGTCACCGGGGAGCTGTTTTTT | CASTIGVTGELFF
TRBJ2-7 | . | few | TRBV19 | TGTGCCAGTAGTACCCGCCACGACAACGAGCAGTACTTC | CASSTRHDNEQYF
TRBJ1-1 | . | . | TRBV10-2 | TGCGCCAGCAGCCCCCGGGACACTGAAGCTTTCTTT | CASSPRDTEAFF
TRBJ2-1 | . | few | TRBV28 | TGTGCCAGCAGTTTCGGGTACAATGAGCAGTTCTTC | CASSFGYNEQFF
TRBJ1-1 | . | few | TRBV6-1 | TGTGCCAGCAGTGAGACAGGGAACACTGAAGCTTTCTTT | CASSETGNTEAFF
TRBJ2-5 | . | . | TRBV15 | TGTGCCACCAGGTCTGCGGGATACGAGACCCAGTACTTC | CATRSAGYETQYF
TRBJ1-1 | . | . | TRBV7-6 | TGTGCCAGCAGCCCGGGGGGGGGCACTGAAGCTTTCTTT | CASSPGGGTEAFF
TRBJ2-7 | . | few | TRBV30 | TGTGCCTGGAGTGAACAGTCCTACGAGCAGTACTTC | CAWSEQSYEQYF
TRBJ1-1 | TRBD1 | few | TRBV6-1 | TGTGCCAGCAGTAGACAGGGGTTGAACACTGAAGCTTTCTTT | CASSRQGLNTEAFF
TRBJ1-5 | . | few | TRBV6-1 | TGTGCCAGCAGTGAAGGGGGGGAGCCCCAGCATTTT | CASSEGGEPQHF
TRBJ2-1 | . | . | TRBV27 | TGTGCCAGCAGTTTCAGCGGCAATGAGCAGTTCTTC | CASSFSGNEQFF
TRBJ2-7 | . | once | TRBV28 | TGTGCCAGCAGCCCTAAGGGGCGCGGAAGCTCCTACGAGCAGTACTTC | CASSPKGRGSSYEQYF
TRBJ1-6 | . | . | TRBV27 | TGTGCCAGCAGTCGGGCCCCCGGGGATTATTCACCCCTCCACTTT | CASSRAPGDYSPLHF
TRBJ1-4 | TRBD1 | . | TRBV4-1 | TGCGCCAGCAGCCGCATGGGACAGGTCAATGAAAAACTGTTTTTT | CASSRMGQVNEKLFF
TRBJ2-6 | . | few | TRBV6-5 | TGTGCCAGCAGACCGTACGGAGGTGGGGCCAACGTCCTGACTTTC | CASRPYGGGANVLTF
TRBJ1-1 | . | . | TRBV11-2 | TGTGCCAGCAGCTTAGCAGGCTCTGAAGCTTTCTTT | CASSLAGSEAFF
TRBJ2-7 | . | . | TRBV5-1 | TGTGCCAGCAGCTTGATTCGGGGCTACGAGCAGTACTTC | CASSLIRGYEQYF
TRBJ2-7 | . | medium-sized | TRBV27 | TGTGCCAGCAGCCCCGGGACTGGAAAGAACTACGAGCAGTACTTC | CASSPGTGKNYEQYF
TRBJ1-2 | TRBD1 | . | TRBV15 | TGTGCCACCAGCAGAGATCCAGGGACAGACTATGGCTACACCTTC | CATSRDPGTDYGYTF
TRBJ2-7 | . | medium-sized | TRBV27 | TGTGCCAGCAGTTTATCGCAGGGGCCGGTAATATCCGAGCAGTACTTC | CASSLSQGPVISEQYF
TRBJ1-2 | . | few | TRBV28 | TGTGCCAGCAGTTTATTAATAACAGGGTTTCACGACTATGGCTACACCTTC | CASSLLITGFHDYGYTF
TRBJ2-3 | . | few | TRBV5-6 | TGTGCCAGCAGCTTGCAGGCAGGGTTTAATCGTTTTGATACGCAGTATTTT | CASSLQAGFNRFDTQYF
TRBJ2-3 | TRBD2 | . | TRBV30 | TGTGCCTGGAACCTAGCGGGGGGGTTCACAGATACGCAGTATTTT | CAWNLAGGFTDTQYF
TRBJ1-1 | . | . | TRBV5-5 | TGTGCCAGCAGCTTGGACTACGTTGAAGCTTTCTTT | CASSLDYVEAFF